This T cell receptor (beta chain) derives from a study of blood T cell repertoires in COVID-19. The sample holds one count of this clone. How the authors handled the data: Reference gene primer amplification in the assay estimated nucleated cell counts. Method: immunoSEQ multiplex PCR; TCRdb's copy keeps in-frame clones and lacks some. V and J calls and clone size follow that table, whereas D and trimming were derived from the DNA. Found here are some 250,000 clones, around 90% of them singletons; the top ten hold 0.65% to 0.8%. Trimming removed 8 bases from V and 1 base from J; junction bases left unmatched: 10. The CDR3 has 15 amino acids. In germline, CDR1 is MDHEN, CDR2 SYDVKM.

The sequencing input was peripheral blood. The rearrangement joins TRBV28 to TRBJ2-7; 8 positions agree with TRBD1. The source is a human donor in a cohort sampled during active COVID-19. The CDR3 nucleotides read TGTGCCAGCCGGCCGACAGGGGCACTGTCCTACGAGCAGTACTTC. Translation gives CASRPTGALSYEQYF. The full variable domain, its missing parts supplied by reference TRBV28 and TRBJ2-7, is DVKVTQSSRYLVKRTGEKVFLECVQDMDHENMFWYRQDPGLGLRLIYFSYDVKMKEKGDIPEGYSVSREKKERFSLILESASTNQTSMYLCASRPTGALSYEQYFGPGTRLTVT.